These T cell receptor beta chains were read from a single sample in a study of cytomegalovirus exposure and HLA in healthy donors. Libraries were prepared by immunoSEQ multiplex PCR; TCRdb keeps only in-frame clonotypes and omits some of them. The data show about 170,000 clones, more than 75% seen once. The source material was PBMCs. These receptors all stem from a girl aged 10 to 17 in good health and CMV-seropositive. Both conserved end residues are part of each CDR3. The D gene is left open where the match is weak. Clone size is not always given. Where it is, it says once, few, many or a class for expanded clones.

V gene: TRBV4-3
J gene: TRBJ1-3
D gene: NA
clone size: NA
CDR3 protein: CAGSQDERNTIYF
CDR3 DNA: TGCGCCGGCAGCCAAGACGAGAGAAACACCATATATTTT

V gene: TRBV6-5
J gene: TRBJ2-2
D gene: TRBD1
clone size: NA
CDR3 protein: CASSWDRAGFGELFF
CDR3 DNA: TGTGCCAGCAGTTGGGACAGGGCGGGCTTCGGGGAGCTGTTTTTT

V gene: TRBV18
J gene: TRBJ1-1
D gene: NA
clone size: few
CDR3 protein: CASSPPGYTEAFF
CDR3 DNA: TGTGCCAGCTCACCCCCGGGATACACTGAAGCTTTCTTT

V gene: TRBV9
J gene: TRBJ1-4
D gene: TRBD1
clone size: NA
CDR3 protein: CASSFRQGTNEKLFF
CDR3 DNA: TGTGCCAGCAGCTTCCGACAGGGAACTAATGAAAAACTGTTTTTT

V gene: TRBV18
J gene: TRBJ2-5
D gene: TRBD2
clone size: NA
CDR3 protein: CASSPPGLAGAPETQYF
CDR3 DNA: TGTGCCAGCTCACCACCGGGACTAGCGGGAGCCCCAGAGACCCAGTACTTC

V gene: TRBV6-5
J gene: TRBJ1-2
D gene: NA
clone size: NA
CDR3 protein: CASSAGAYGYTF
CDR3 DNA: TGTGCCAGCAGTGCAGGGGCGTATGGCTACACCTTC

V gene: TRBV11-2
J gene: TRBJ2-7
D gene: TRBD2
clone size: few
CDR3 protein: CASSSRTSGTVEQYF
CDR3 DNA: TGTGCCAGCAGCTCCCGGACTAGCGGGACGGTCGAGCAGTACTTC

V gene: TRBV7-8
J gene: TRBJ2-2
D gene: NA
clone size: NA
CDR3 protein: CASSQRLLTGELFF
CDR3 DNA: TGTGCCAGCAGCCAAAGACTGCTTACCGGGGAGCTGTTTTTT

V gene: TRBV28
J gene: TRBJ2-7
D gene: NA
clone size: NA
CDR3 protein: CASSLLDFGEYF
CDR3 DNA: TGTGCCAGCAGTTTATTGGACTTTGGGGAGTACTTC

V gene: TRBV27
J gene: TRBJ1-4
D gene: TRBD1
clone size: NA
CDR3 protein: CASSFGQGREKLFF
CDR3 DNA: TGTGCCAGCAGTTTTGGACAGGGTAGGGAAAAACTGTTTTTT

V gene: TRBV27
J gene: TRBJ1-5
D gene: TRBD1
clone size: few
CDR3 protein: CASSLLGDRGNQPQHF
CDR3 DNA: TGTGCCAGCAGTTTATTAGGGGACAGGGGCAATCAGCCCCAGCATTTT

V gene: TRBV15
J gene: TRBJ2-7
D gene: NA
clone size: NA
CDR3 protein: CATWTAGEGEQYF
CDR3 DNA: TGTGCCACCTGGACGGCAGGGGAGGGCGAGCAGTACTTC

V gene: TRBV30
J gene: TRBJ1-5
D gene: NA
clone size: NA
CDR3 protein: CAWGHQVDSNQPQHF
CDR3 DNA: TGTGCCTGGGGTCACCAGGTGGATAGCAATCAGCCCCAGCATTTT

V gene: TRBV21-1
J gene: TRBJ2-7
D gene: NA
clone size: NA
CDR3 protein: CASLAGGYEQYF
CDR3 DNA: TGTGCCAGCCTAGCGGGAGGATACGAGCAGTACTTC

V gene: TRBV18
J gene: TRBJ2-7
D gene: NA
clone size: NA
CDR3 protein: CASSIIQGPYEQYF
CDR3 DNA: TGTGCCAGCTCAATAATCCAGGGGCCTTACGAGCAGTACTTC

V gene: TRBV5-1
J gene: TRBJ1-4
D gene: NA
clone size: NA
CDR3 protein: CASSGHLGGANEKLFF
CDR3 DNA: TGCGCCAGCAGCGGACACTTAGGCGGAGCTAATGAAAAACTGTTTTTT

V gene: TRBV19
J gene: TRBJ1-5
D gene: NA
clone size: NA
CDR3 protein: CASKGQYSNQPQHF
CDR3 DNA: TGTGCCAGTAAGGGGCAATATAGCAATCAGCCCCAGCATTTT

V gene: TRBV5-6
J gene: TRBJ2-3
D gene: TRBD1
clone size: NA
CDR3 protein: CASSSGTGSDTQYF
CDR3 DNA: TGTGCCAGCAGCTCAGGGACAGGATCAGATACGCAGTATTTT

V gene: TRBV7-6
J gene: TRBJ2-1
D gene: TRBD2
clone size: NA
CDR3 protein: CASSLPSGTEYSYNEQFF
CDR3 DNA: TGTGCCAGCAGCTTACCTAGCGGGACAGAGTACTCCTACAATGAGCAGTTCTTC

V gene: TRBV29-1
J gene: TRBJ1-2
D gene: NA
clone size: NA
CDR3 protein: CSVDVGGEIYGYTF
CDR3 DNA: TGCAGCGTTGACGTCGGGGGAGAAATCTATGGCTACACCTTC

V gene: TRBV28
J gene: TRBJ1-2
D gene: TRBD1
clone size: NA
CDR3 protein: CASSPRDRPLFFDTF
CDR3 DNA: TGTGCCAGCAGTCCAAGGGACAGGCCCCTTTTTTTCGACACCTTC